The source of this TCR beta chain is a study of blood T cell repertoires in COVID-19. Germline lookup yields CDR1 MNHEY and CDR2 SVGAGI. The CDR3 has 14 amino acids. V was pared by 6 bases and J by 4 bases, with 7 bases of the junction left unmatched. This table comes from immunoSEQ multiplex PCR, and its TCRdb copy is limited to in-frame clones, with some not included. The repertoire has approximately 280,000 clones, around 90% of them found once; the top ten carry more than 6%. The V gene is TRBV6-5, the J gene TRBJ2-7; 9 bases are shared with TRBD1. The sequence was collected from a woman between 25 and 40 years old with COVID-19, enrolled during active disease. Sequencing was carried out using peripheral blood. The CDR3 DNA reads TGTGCCAGCAGAAAACCGGGACAGGGTTACGAGCAGTACTTC. Translated, it gives CASRKPGQGYEQYF.